Listed below are T cell receptor beta chains from one sample, sequenced in a study of blood T cells in healthy people across ages. From the 5' RACE reads, TCRdb called clonotypes with MiXCR, one entry per CDR3 protein. This table has 650,000 to 1,000,000 distinct CDR3 sequences, approximately 35% appearing once. The sequenced sample was blood. These receptors were taken from a man aged 18 to 35 in good health. Both conserved end residues are trimmed from each CDR3.

TRBV7-2	TRBJ1-3	14	ASSPLPLSSGNTIY
TRBV6-2/TRBV6-3	TRBJ1-6	10	ASSLSRTPPH
TRBV28	-	13	ASSPPVELHNEQY
TRBV7-2	TRBJ1-6	13	ASNRDSSYNSPLH
TRBV4-3	TRBJ1-3	13	ASSQGRAAGNTIY
TRBV15	TRBJ2-5	10	ATSSPGETQY
TRBV29-1	TRBJ1-1	11	SVAWRGATEAF
TRBV3-1	TRBJ2-1	12	ASSQDQAVAEQF
TRBV29-1	TRBJ2-1	12	SVEDLQGYNEQF
TRBV12-5	TRBJ2-5	14	ASGLPSAGGQETQY
TRBV3-1	TRBJ2-1	11	ASSQEGNNEQF
TRBV5-1	TRBJ2-2	14	ASSFTGQKNTGELF